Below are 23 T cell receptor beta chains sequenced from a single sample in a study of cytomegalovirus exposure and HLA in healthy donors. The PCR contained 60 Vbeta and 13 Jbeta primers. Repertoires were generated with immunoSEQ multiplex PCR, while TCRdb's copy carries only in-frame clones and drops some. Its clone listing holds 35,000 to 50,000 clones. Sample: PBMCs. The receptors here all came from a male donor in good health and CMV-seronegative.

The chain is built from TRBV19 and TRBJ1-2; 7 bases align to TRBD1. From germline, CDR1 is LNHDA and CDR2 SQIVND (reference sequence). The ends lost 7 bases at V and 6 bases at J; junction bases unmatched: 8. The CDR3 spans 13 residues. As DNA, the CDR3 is TGTGCCAGTACCCCGGGACAGATCAATGGCTACACCTTC. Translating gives CASTPGQINGYTF.

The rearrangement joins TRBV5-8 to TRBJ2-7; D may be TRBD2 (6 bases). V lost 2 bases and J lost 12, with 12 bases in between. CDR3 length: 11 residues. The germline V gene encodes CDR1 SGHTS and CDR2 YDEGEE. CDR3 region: CASSLDAGLYF. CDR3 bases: TGTGCCAGCAGCTTAGACGCGGGGCTGTACTTC.

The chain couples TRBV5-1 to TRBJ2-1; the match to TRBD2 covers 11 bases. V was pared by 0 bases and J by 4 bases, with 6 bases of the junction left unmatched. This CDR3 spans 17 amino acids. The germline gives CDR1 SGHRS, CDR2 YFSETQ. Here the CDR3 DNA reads TGCGCCAGCAGCTTGGGGGTAGGGACTAGCGGATACAATGAGCAGTTCTTC. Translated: CASSLGVGTSGYNEQFF.

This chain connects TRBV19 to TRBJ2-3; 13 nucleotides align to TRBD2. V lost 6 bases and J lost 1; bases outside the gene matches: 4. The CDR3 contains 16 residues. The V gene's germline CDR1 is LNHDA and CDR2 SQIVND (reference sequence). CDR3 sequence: CASSGTSGTGTDTQYF. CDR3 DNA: TGTGCCAGTAGCGGGACTAGCGGGACCGGCACAGATACGCAGTATTTT. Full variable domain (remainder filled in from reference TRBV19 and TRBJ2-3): DGGITQSPKYLFRKEGQNVTLSCEQNLNHDAMYWYRQDPGQGLRLIYYSQIVNDFQKGDIAEGYSVSREKKESFPLTVTSAQKNPTAFYLCASSGTSGTGTDTQYFGPGTRLTVL.

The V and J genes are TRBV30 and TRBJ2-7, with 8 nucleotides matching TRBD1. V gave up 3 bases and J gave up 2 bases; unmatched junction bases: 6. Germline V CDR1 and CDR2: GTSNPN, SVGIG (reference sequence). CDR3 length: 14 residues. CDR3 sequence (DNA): TGTGCCTGGAGCCTAATGACAGGGGCCTACGAGCAGTACTTC. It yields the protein CAWSLMTGAYEQYF.

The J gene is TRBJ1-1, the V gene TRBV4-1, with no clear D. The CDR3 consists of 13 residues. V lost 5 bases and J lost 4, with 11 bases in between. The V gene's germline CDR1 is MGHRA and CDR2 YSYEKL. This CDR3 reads CASSSVRGTEAFF. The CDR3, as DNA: TGCGCCAGCAGCTCGGTTCGGGGCACTGAAGCTTTCTTT.

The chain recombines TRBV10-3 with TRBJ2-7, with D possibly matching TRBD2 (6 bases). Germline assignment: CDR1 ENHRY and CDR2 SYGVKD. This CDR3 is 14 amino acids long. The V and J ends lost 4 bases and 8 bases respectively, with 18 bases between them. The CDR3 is CAISADTGVYQQYF. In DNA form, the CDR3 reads TGTGCCATCAGTGCGGACACGGGGGTTTACCAGCAGTACTTC.

Here the CDR3 reads CASRLAGAQMTYNEQFF. The CDR3 DNA is TGTGCCAGCAGACTAGCGGGAGCGCAAATGACCTACAATGAGCAGTTCTTC. V gene TRBV21-1 combines with J gene TRBJ2-1; TRBD2, as called in the table, went unchecked against the DNA. TRBV21-1 is assigned pseudogene status. The CDR3 is made up of 17 amino acids.

CDR3: CASSVVPREAFF. As DNA, the CDR3 is TGTGCCAGCAGCGTAGTGCCCAGGGAAGCTTTCTTT. This chain links TRBV2 with TRBJ1-1, with no clear D. From germline, CDR1 is SNHLY and CDR2 FYNNEI. The CDR3 is 12 amino acids. V was cut by 6 bases and J by 8 bases, with 13 bases left in between.

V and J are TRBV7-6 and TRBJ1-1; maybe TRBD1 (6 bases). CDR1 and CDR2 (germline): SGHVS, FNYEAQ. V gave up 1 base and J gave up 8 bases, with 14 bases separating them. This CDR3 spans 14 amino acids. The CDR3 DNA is TGTGCCAGCAGCTTAGAGCCAGGGGCCGGGGAAGCTTTCTTT. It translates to CASSLEPGAGEAFF.

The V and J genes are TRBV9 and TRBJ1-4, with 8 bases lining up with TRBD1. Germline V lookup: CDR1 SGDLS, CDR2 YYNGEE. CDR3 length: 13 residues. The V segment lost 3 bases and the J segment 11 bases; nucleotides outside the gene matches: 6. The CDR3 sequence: CASSDTGGTKLFF. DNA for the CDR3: TGTGCCAGCAGCGATACAGGGGGTACGAAACTGTTTTTT.

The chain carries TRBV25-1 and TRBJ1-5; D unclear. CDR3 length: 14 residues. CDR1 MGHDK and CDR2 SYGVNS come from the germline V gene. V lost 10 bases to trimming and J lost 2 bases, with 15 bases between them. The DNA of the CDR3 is TGTGCCACATTGAACCCCGGAGGCAATCAGCCCCAGCATTTT. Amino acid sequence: CATLNPGGNQPQHF.

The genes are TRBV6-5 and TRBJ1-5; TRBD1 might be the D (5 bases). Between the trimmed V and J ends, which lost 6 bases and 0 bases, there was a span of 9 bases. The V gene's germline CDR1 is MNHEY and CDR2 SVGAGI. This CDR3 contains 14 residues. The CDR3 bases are TGTGCCAGCAGCAGGGCCATTAGCAATCAGCCCCAGCATTTT. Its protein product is CASSRAISNQPQHF.

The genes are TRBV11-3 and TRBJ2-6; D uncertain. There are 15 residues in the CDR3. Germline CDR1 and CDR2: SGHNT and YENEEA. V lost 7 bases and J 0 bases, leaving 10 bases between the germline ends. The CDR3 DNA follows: TGTGCCAGCATTGAGGCCCCCTCTGGGGCCAACGTCCTGACTTTC. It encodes CASIEAPSGANVLTF.

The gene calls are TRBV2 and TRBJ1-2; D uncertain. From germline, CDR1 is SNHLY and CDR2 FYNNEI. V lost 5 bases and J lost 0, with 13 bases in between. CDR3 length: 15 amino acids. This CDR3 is CASSRERGANYGYTF. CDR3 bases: TGTGCCAGCAGTAGGGAACGGGGAGCTAACTATGGCTACACCTTC.

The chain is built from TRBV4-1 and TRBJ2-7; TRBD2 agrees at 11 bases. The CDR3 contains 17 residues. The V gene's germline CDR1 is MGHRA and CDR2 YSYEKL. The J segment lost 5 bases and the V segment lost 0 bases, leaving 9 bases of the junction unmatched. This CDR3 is CASSQDVLTSGRNEQYF. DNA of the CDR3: TGCGCCAGCAGCCAAGATGTTCTAACTAGCGGGAGAAACGAGCAGTACTTC.

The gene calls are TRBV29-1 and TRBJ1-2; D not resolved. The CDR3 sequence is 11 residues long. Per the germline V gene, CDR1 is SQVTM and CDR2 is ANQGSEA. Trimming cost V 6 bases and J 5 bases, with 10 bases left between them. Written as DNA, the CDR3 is TGCAGCGTGACGGAGGAGTATGGCTACACCTTC. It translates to CSVTEEYGYTF. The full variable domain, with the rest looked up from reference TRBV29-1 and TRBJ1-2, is SAVISQKPSRDICQRGTSLTIQCQVDSQVTMMFWYRQQPGQSLTLIATANQGSEATYESGFVIDKFPISRPNLTFSTLTVSNMSPEDSSIYLCSVTEEYGYTFGSGTRLTVV.

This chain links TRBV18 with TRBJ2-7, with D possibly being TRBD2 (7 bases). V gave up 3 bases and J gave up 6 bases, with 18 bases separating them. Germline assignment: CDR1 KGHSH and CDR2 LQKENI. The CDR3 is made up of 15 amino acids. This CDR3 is CASSPQAGAPGEQYF. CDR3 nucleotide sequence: TGTGCCAGCTCACCCCAGGCGGGGGCGCCCGGCGAGCAGTACTTC.

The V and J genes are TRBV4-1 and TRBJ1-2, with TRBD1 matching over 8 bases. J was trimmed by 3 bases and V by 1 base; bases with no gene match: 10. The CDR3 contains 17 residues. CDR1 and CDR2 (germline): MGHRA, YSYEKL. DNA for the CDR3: TGCGCCAGCAGCCAAGGGCCATACTTGGACAGGGACTATGGCTACACCTTC. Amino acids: CASSQGPYLDRDYGYTF.

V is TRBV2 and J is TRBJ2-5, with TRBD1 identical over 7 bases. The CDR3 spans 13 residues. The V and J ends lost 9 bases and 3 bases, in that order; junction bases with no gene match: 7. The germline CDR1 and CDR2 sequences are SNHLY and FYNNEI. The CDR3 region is CARARDSKETQYF. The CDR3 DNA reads TGTGCCAGAGCCCGGGACAGTAAAGAGACCCAGTACTTC.

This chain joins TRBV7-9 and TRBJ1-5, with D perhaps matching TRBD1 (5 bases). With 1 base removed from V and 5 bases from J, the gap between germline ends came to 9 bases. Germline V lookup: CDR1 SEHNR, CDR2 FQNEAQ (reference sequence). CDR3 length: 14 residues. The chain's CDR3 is CASSLGQGDQPQHF. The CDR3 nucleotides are TGTGCCAGCAGCTTAGGGCAGGGTGATCAGCCCCAGCATTTT.

The DNA of the CDR3 is TGTGCCAGCAGCCAAGTGATGGACAGGGGCTATGGCTACACCTTC. This gives the protein CASSQVMDRGYGYTF. The chain combines TRBV4-2 with TRBJ1-2; 9 nucleotides agree with TRBD1. Germline V gives CDR1 LGHNA, CDR2 YNFKEQ. The CDR3 length is 15 residues. V was clipped by 1 base and J by 4 bases; unmatched bases: 4.

The CDR3 DNA reads TGCGCCAGCAGCTTGGCCTCGCAGTTGAACACTGAAGCTTTCTTT. Translated: CASSLASQLNTEAFF. V is TRBV5-1 and J is TRBJ1-1; D not certain. Looked up from germline, CDR1 is SGHRS and CDR2 is YFSETQ. The CDR3 consists of 15 residues. Trimming removed 0 bases from V and 0 bases from J, with 9 bases in between. Looking up the rest from reference TRBV5-1 and TRBJ1-1 gives the full variable domain: KAGVTQTPRYLIKTRGQQVTLSCSPISGHRSVSWYQQTPGQGLQFLFEYFSETQRNKGNFPGRFSGRQFSNSRSEMNVSTLELGDSALYLCASSLASQLNTEAFFGQGTRLTVV.